A selection of T cell receptor beta chains follows, all from one sample in a study of graft-versus-host responses after intestinal transplantation. Using immunoSEQ multiplex PCR, the repertoire was profiled, and TCRdb retains in-frame clones only, with some absent. The sample lists about 15,000 clones; 90% to 95% were seen once. This sample comprised PBMCs, obtained 9 days after transplant. Receptors originate from a human patient who received an intestinal transplant, so some T cells may come from the graft donor. The CDR3 runs from the conserved cysteine through the conserved F or W. The D gene is left open where the match is weak. Clone size appears in some rows only: once, few, many, or a class for an expanded clone.

v_gene	d_gene	j_gene	abundance	CDR3nt	CDR3aa
TRBV11-2	NA	TRBJ2-7	NA	TGTGCCAGCAGCTTAGGAGCCGGCCGCTACGAGCAGTACTTC	CASSLGAGRYEQYF
TRBV28	NA	TRBJ2-7	NA	TGTGCCAGCAGGGCCTGGGGGAGTCGGTACGAGCAGTACTTC	CASRAWGSRYEQYF
TRBV11-3	NA	TRBJ2-2	NA	TGTGCCAGCAGCTCCCGCGGGGCCGGGGAGCTGTTTTTT	CASSSRGAGELFF
TRBV29-1	TRBD2	TRBJ2-1	NA	TGCAGCGTTGAAACTAGCGGGAGATGTAATGAGCAGTTCTTC	CSVETSGRCNEQFF
TRBV6-5	NA	TRBJ2-7	NA	TGTGCCAGCAGCCCTGTATCCAAGTCCCTAGGCGAGCAGTACTTC	CASSPVSKSLGEQYF
TRBV21-1	NA	TRBJ1-3	few	TGTGCCAGCAGCGGAGAGGGACCTGGAAACACCATATATTTT	CASSGEGPGNTIYF
TRBV13	TRBD1	TRBJ1-1	NA	TGTGCCAGCAGCTCTCGGGACAGGGGGGTGAACACTGAAGCTTTCTTT	CASSSRDRGVNTEAFF
TRBV28	NA	TRBJ1-4	few	TGTGCCAGCAGCCCCGGGACTCAGGGAGCAACTAATGAAAAACTGTTTTTT	CASSPGTQGATNEKLFF
TRBV19	NA	TRBJ2-3	NA	TGTGCCAGTAGTGTGGGTCCTACAGATACGCAGTATTTT	CASSVGPTDTQYF
TRBV19	NA	TRBJ2-1	NA	TGTGCCAGTACTAGAGGCGATTACAATGAGCAGTTCTTC	CASTRGDYNEQFF
TRBV27	NA	TRBJ2-1	NA	TGTGCCAGCAGTTTAATGTCCCTAAGACTTTACAATGAGCAGTTCTTC	CASSLMSLRLYNEQFF
TRBV7-8	NA	TRBJ2-3	NA	TGTGCCCCAGGCGGGCAAACGCAGGAGTCAACAGATACGCAGTATTTT	CAPGGQTQESTDTQYF
TRBV19	TRBD2	TRBJ2-7	NA	TGTGCCAGTAGTATAGTCCGACTAGCGGGAGATCGAAACGAGCAGTACTTC	CASSIVRLAGDRNEQYF
TRBV5-8	NA	TRBJ2-1	NA	TGTGCCAGCAGCCGGCCTTTAGCGGTGAGCTCCTACAATGAGCAGTTCTTC	CASSRPLAVSSYNEQFF
TRBV28	NA	TRBJ2-3	NA	TGTGCCAGCAGTTTACTACCGGCCTCGGATACGCAGTATTTT	CASSLLPASDTQYF
TRBV6-5	TRBD2	TRBJ2-1	NA	TGTGCCAGCAGTCATATAGCGGGAGGGTTAAATGAGCAGTTCTTC	CASSHIAGGLNEQFF
TRBV5-5	NA	TRBJ2-7	NA	TGTGCCAGCAGCTCCTGGACACCGATCTACGAGCAGTACTTC	CASSSWTPIYEQYF
TRBV30	NA	TRBJ2-7	once	TGTGCCTGGAGATTAGCGAATGAGCAGTACTTC	CAWRLANEQYF
TRBV7-9	TRBD2	TRBJ2-1	NA	TGTGCCAGCAGCTTAGTGGGCGGGAGGGCTAGGAATGAGCAGTTCTTC	CASSLVGGRARNEQFF
TRBV7-2	NA	TRBJ2-7	NA	TGTGCCAGCAGCCCCGAAGCCGTTGGATCCGAGCAGTACTTC	CASSPEAVGSEQYF
TRBV7-8	TRBD1	TRBJ1-4	NA	TGTGCCAGCAGCTTAGCGCCGACAGGGAGTGAAAAACTGTTTTTT	CASSLAPTGSEKLFF
TRBV6-4	NA	TRBJ1-2	once	TGTGCCAGCAGTGACTCGGCGAGCGGCTACACCTTC	CASSDSASGYTF
TRBV2	TRBD2	TRBJ2-1	NA	TGTGCCAGACGGGCCGGACTAGCAACCGATGAGCAGTTCTTC	CARRAGLATDEQFF
TRBV9	TRBD2	TRBJ2-3	NA	TGTGCCAGCAGCGCCGGGACTAGCGGGAGTATAGCAGATACGCAGTATTTT	CASSAGTSGSIADTQYF
TRBV4-1	TRBD1	TRBJ2-2	NA	TGCGCCAGCAGCCAAGGACAGGGGAACACCGGGGAGCTGTTTTTT	CASSQGQGNTGELFF
TRBV19	NA	TRBJ1-1	NA	TGTGCCAGTAGTGCGACTATGAACACTGAAGCTTTCTTT	CASSATMNTEAFF
TRBV2	TRBD2	TRBJ2-3	once	TGTGCCAGCGGGTCGAGCGGGAGGGTTGGGGCAGATACGCAGTATTTT	CASGSSGRVGADTQYF
TRBV27	NA	TRBJ2-2	NA	TGTGCCAGCAGTTCCGGGAGACATAACACCGGGGAGCTGTTTTTT	CASSSGRHNTGELFF
TRBV27	TRBD1	TRBJ1-4	once	TGTGCCAGCAGCTCCGGGACAGGTCTTTTCCCAACTAATGAAAAACTGTTTTTT	CASSSGTGLFPTNEKLFF
TRBV6-5	NA	TRBJ2-3	NA	TGTGCCAGCAGTTACGGACTACGCACAGATACGCAGTATTTT	CASSYGLRTDTQYF
TRBV23-1	TRBD1	TRBJ2-7	NA	TGCGCCAGCAGTCAATCGATCAGGGGGTACGAGCAGTACTTC	CASSQSIRGYEQYF
TRBV7-8	NA	TRBJ2-5	NA	TGTGCCAGCAGCCCCGCCGACAGACAAGAGACCCAGTACTTC	CASSPADRQETQYF
TRBV5-1	NA	TRBJ2-3	NA	TGCGCCAGCAGCTCCACCCGGGTAGCAAGTTCAGATACGCAGTATTTT	CASSSTRVASSDTQYF
TRBV10-3	NA	TRBJ1-2	once	TGTGCCATCAGTGCCGACAGCTATGGCTACACCTTC	CAISADSYGYTF
TRBV5-1	TRBD2	TRBJ2-3	NA	TGCGCCAGCAGCTCCACTGGCGGGGACTACACAGATACGCAGTATTTT	CASSSTGGDYTDTQYF
TRBV6-1	NA	TRBJ2-7	NA	TGTGCCAGCAGTGAACTTGGCGAGCAGTACTTC	CASSELGEQYF
TRBV4-1	TRBD1	TRBJ2-6	few	TGCGCCAGCAGCCATGATCCCCAGGGGGACAACGTCCTGACTTTC	CASSHDPQGDNVLTF
TRBV5-1	NA	TRBJ2-2	NA	TGCGCCAGCAGCTTGGTTTCGGGGGAGCTGTTTTTT	CASSLVSGELFF
TRBV21-1	NA	TRBJ2-7	NA	TGTGCCAGCAGCAGAAGAGCCGGGACAGGAGAGACCTACGAGCAGTACTTC	CASSRRAGTGETYEQYF
TRBV27	NA	TRBJ1-5	NA	TGTGCCAGCAGAGCCGGGAGCAATCAGCCCCAGCATTTT	CASRAGSNQPQHF
TRBV23-1	TRBD2	TRBJ2-1	NA	TGCGCCAGCAGTCAACCGGGACTAGCGGGAGCCCTATATCCGACTGACTCCTATTGCAATGAGCAGTTCTTC	CASSQPGLAGALYPTDSYCNEQFF
TRBV11-2	TRBD1	TRBJ2-7	NA	TGTGCCAGCAGTCAAATGACAGGGGTTCCCTACGAGCAGTACTTC	CASSQMTGVPYEQYF
TRBV9	NA	TRBJ2-7	NA	TGTGCCAGCAGCGCTACCGGGCGCGGGGTCGAGCAGTACTTC	CASSATGRGVEQYF
TRBV19	NA	TRBJ1-5	NA	TGTGCCAGTTGCGGTCGGAGTCCGTGGGGGATCAATCAGCCCCAGCATTTT	CASCGRSPWGINQPQHF
TRBV19	NA	TRBJ2-3	NA	TGTGCCAGTAGTATCCTCCTATACACAGATACGCAGTATTTT	CASSILLYTDTQYF
TRBV9	NA	TRBJ1-1	NA	TGTGCCAGCAGCCCCGATTCGTCGAGCACTGAAGCTTTCTTT	CASSPDSSSTEAFF
TRBV6-1	TRBD1	TRBJ2-7	NA	TGTGCCAGCAGTGAAGCAAGGGGGCCCGCCTACGAGCAGTACTTC	CASSEARGPAYEQYF
TRBV14	TRBD1	TRBJ2-1	NA	TGTGCCAGCAGCCAAGAGGGACAGGGGGTCAGCTCCTACAATGAGCAGTTCTTC	CASSQEGQGVSSYNEQFF
TRBV7-6	NA	TRBJ2-1	NA	TGTGCCAGCAGCTTAGGAGGGAACTACAATGAGCAGTTCTTC	CASSLGGNYNEQFF
TRBV5-1	NA	TRBJ2-5	NA	TGCGCCAGCAGCTTGATCGTTCAAGAGACCCAGTACTTC	CASSLIVQETQYF
TRBV2	NA	TRBJ1-1	NA	TGTGCCAGCAGTGAATATGTCGTGGTAATGAACACTGAAGCTTTCTTT	CASSEYVVVMNTEAFF
TRBV4-2	NA	TRBJ2-1	NA	TGTGCCAGCAGCCAAGCCGGGGGAGTTTACAATGAGCAGTTCTTC	CASSQAGGVYNEQFF
TRBV19	NA	TRBJ2-1	NA	TGTGCCAGTAGTCCCTCGGGCGTGGATGAGCAGTTCTTC	CASSPSGVDEQFF
TRBV7-9	NA	TRBJ2-7	once	TGTGCCAGCAGCTTATCTGGACTACCCTACGAGCAGTACTTC	CASSLSGLPYEQYF
TRBV7-9	NA	TRBJ2-3	NA	TGTGCCAGCAGCCTAATAGCGGTGGGCACAGATACGCAGTATTTT	CASSLIAVGTDTQYF
TRBV2	NA	TRBJ2-1	NA	TGTGCCAGCAACAGGATAGGTTCCTACAATGAGCAGTTCTTC	CASNRIGSYNEQFF
TRBV4-1	TRBD2	TRBJ2-1	NA	TGCGCCAGCAGCCAAGAGCCCTTGAGTCTAGCGGGAGATCATGAGCAGTTCTTC	CASSQEPLSLAGDHEQFF
TRBV6-5	NA	TRBJ2-7	NA	TGTGCCAGCAGTATAGACGGAACCTACGAGCAGTACTTC	CASSIDGTYEQYF
TRBV7-2	NA	TRBJ1-2	NA	TGTGCCAGCAGCCCCATCGCCCGAGACTATGGCTACACCTTC	CASSPIARDYGYTF